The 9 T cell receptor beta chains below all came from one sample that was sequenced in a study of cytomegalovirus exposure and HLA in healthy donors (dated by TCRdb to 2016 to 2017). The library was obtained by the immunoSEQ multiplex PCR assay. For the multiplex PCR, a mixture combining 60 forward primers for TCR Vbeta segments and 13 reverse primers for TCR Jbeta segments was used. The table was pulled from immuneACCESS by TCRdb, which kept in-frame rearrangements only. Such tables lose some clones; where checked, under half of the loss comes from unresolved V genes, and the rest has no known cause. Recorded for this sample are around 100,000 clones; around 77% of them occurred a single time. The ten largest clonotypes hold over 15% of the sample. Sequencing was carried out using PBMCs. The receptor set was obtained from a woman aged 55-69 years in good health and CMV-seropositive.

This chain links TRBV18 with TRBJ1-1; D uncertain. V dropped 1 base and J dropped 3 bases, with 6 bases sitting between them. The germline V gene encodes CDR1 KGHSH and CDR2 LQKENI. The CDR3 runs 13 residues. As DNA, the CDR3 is TGTGCCAGCTCACCACAGCCGGACACTGAAGCTTTCTTT. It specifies CASSPQPDTEAFF.

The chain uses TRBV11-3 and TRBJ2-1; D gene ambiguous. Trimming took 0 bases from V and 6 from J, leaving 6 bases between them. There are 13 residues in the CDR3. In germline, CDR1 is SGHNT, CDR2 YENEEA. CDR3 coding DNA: TGTGCCAGCAGCTTAGATCACAGCAATGAGCAGTTCTTC. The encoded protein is CASSLDHSNEQFF.

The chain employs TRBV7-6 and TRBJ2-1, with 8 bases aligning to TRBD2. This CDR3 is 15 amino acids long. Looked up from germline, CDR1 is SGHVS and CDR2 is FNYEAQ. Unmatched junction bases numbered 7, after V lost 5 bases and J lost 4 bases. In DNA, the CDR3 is TGTGCCAGCAGCCCCACTAGCGGACGATACAATGAGCAGTTCTTC. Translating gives CASSPTSGRYNEQFF.

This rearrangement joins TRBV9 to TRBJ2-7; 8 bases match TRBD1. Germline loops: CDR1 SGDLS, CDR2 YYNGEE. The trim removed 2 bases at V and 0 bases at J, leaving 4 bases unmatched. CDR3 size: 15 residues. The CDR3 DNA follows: TGTGCCAGCAGCGTGACAGGGGACCCCTCCTACGAGCAGTACTTC. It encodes CASSVTGDPSYEQYF.

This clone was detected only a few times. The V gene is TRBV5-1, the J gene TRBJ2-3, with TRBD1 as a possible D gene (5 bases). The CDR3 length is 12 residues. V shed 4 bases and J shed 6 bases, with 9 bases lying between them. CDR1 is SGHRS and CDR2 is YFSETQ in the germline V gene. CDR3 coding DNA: TGCGCCAGCAGCAGTGCAGGGGATACGCAGTATTTT. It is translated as CASSSAGDTQYF.

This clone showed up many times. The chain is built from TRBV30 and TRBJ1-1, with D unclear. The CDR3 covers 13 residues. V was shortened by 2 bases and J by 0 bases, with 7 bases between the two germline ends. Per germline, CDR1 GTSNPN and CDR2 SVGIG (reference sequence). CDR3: CAWSHSLNTEAFF. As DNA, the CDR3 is TGTGCCTGGAGTCACAGTCTGAACACTGAAGCTTTCTTT.

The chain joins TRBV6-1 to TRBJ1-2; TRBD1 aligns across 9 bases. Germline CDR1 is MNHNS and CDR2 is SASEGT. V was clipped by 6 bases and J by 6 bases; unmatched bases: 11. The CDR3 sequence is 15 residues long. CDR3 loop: CASSLTTGGSDGYTF. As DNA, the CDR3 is TGTGCCAGCAGCCTAACGACAGGGGGGAGTGATGGCTACACCTTC.

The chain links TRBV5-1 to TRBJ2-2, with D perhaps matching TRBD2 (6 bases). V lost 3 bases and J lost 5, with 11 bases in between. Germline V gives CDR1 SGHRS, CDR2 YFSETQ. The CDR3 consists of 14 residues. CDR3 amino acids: CASSSGGVTGELFF. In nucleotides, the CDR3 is TGCGCCAGCAGCTCCGGCGGGGTAACCGGGGAGCTGTTTTTT.

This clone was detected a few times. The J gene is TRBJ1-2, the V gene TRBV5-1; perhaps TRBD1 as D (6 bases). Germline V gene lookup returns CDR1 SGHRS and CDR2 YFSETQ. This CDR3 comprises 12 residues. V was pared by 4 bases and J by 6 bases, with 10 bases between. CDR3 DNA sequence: TGCGCCAGCAGCAAGGACAGTAATGGCTACACCTTC. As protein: CASSKDSNGYTF.